This T cell receptor (beta chain) stems from a study of shared clonotypes between healthy human individuals (TCRdb year 2020). Regarding the study in general: Two women and three men aged 18 to 49 years were included in the cohort. For each donor, CD4 naive and CD4 memory were each run on three plates, CD8 naive on two plates, and CD8 memory on one plate. The study deeply sequenced blood TCR repertoires of 5 or 6 healthy adults to estimate repertoire size and the extent of clonotype sharing between individuals. To increase sequencing depth and limit assay-specific biases, TCR repertoire library preparation and sequencing were carried out by different laboratories using diverse techniques. Leukapheresis yielded between about 0.9 and 8.9 billion PBMCs per donor.

The CDR3 has 14 amino acids, counting the end cysteine and phenylalanine. Only the CDR3 DNA stays, 42 bases, in frame from base 1. Using the deep immunoSEQ assay, multiplex PCR amplified TCR CDR3 regions from genomic DNA. For each cell subset, the extracted genomic DNA was distributed evenly across all wells of several immunoSEQ 96-well plates, and each plate served as one replicate. For sorted subsets, about 210 ng of genomic DNA, equivalent to roughly 33,000 T cell genomes, went into each replicate PCR. Purified libraries were quantified with a Qubit 3.0 fluorometer, sized on a Bioanalyzer 2100, and re-quantified with the KAPA Library Quantification kit. Every immunoSEQ 96-well plate was sequenced on a separate single-read 150-cycle Illumina NextSeq 550 flow cell. Processing in the source paper ran as follows. Because the immunoSEQ output included only junctional sequences and no quality scores, the filtering could not be the same as the filtering used for full-length reads. Sequences were annotated with PyIR, a Python wrapper for IgBLAST v1.9, and V/J genes and CDR3 were assigned using IMGT germline references. Reads were removed for weak V/J assignments (E-value above 1e-6), missing CDR3, stop codons, out-of-frame junctions, or ambiguous translated residues. V3J clonotypes were defined as sequences sharing the same inferred V gene, J gene, and CDR3 amino acid sequence. Percentage overlap between repertoires was computed as shared unique clonotypes divided by the size of the smaller repertoire. Richness of each repertoire was evaluated using RTK rarefaction, the Chao1 estimator, and Recon v2.1 estimates of unobserved clonotypes. For all TCRbeta clonotypes obtained by the gDNA method from four donors, generation probabilities were computed with OLGA. TCRdb took over this immuneACCESS table, retaining in-frame rearrangements with V and J assigned. Such tables are incomplete; in checked studies, under half of the missing clones stem from an unresolved V gene, and the remainder is unexplained. The DNA was the basis for D and trimming; V, J and clone size are from that table. The sample table lists 950,000 to 1,300,000 clones, 65% to 80% of them with a count of one. Roughly 1.4% of the sample is taken by the ten largest.

This clone came up a few times. Its antigen remains undetermined. No quality values exist for individual bases; no much larger clone is one base distant. The donors were healthy, HIV-negative adults with no recently reported acute infections or vaccinations. All donors were Caucasian adults living in Nashville, Tennessee, USA. CD4+ T cells were enriched by magnetic negative selection, after which naive cells were positively selected on CD45RA and the negative fraction was taken as the memory subset. Blood was collected by leukapheresis, and PBMCs were isolated by Ficoll-Histopaque density gradient centrifugation and then cryopreserved in liquid nitrogen vapor phase. Analytical flow cytometry was used to check the purity and quantity of every magnetically sorted T cell population. Each sorted fraction had its genomic DNA isolated and then quantified by UV absorbance on a Nanodrop 2000c. The research as a whole found: The genetic and exposure-history diversity represented was limited by the small number of donors. Sampling was limited to blood, and TCR repertoires in tissue likely differ from TCR repertoires in blood. Higher generation probabilities were observed for clonotypes shared by all four sorted-subset donors than for non-shared clonotypes. Even with the large sequencing depth, rarefaction of the sorted-subset datasets indicated that sequencing was incomplete. Based on pairwise subsampling, the degree of clonotype sharing among donors was expected to be affected by sequencing depth. When a few donors were compared, the shared fraction of clonotypes was 5% to 6.5% for naive CD4, roughly 3.4% for naive CD8, roughly 2.3% for memory CD4, and under 0.5% for memory CD8. Naive subsets generally had larger estimated clonotype richness than memory subsets.

The chain is encoded by TRBV21-1 joined to TRBJ1-1. TRBV21-1 is noted as a pseudogene. The specimen was memory CD4+ T cells sorted from blood. The sample's cell subset or site label is to be understood as: CD45RA-negative fraction. The receptor was isolated from a man aged 18 to 29 in good health. DNA sequence: TGTGCCAGCAGCAATCGGGCAGGCGGGGCTGAAGCTTTCTTT. It translates to CASSNRAGGAEAFF.